This T cell receptor (beta chain) was sequenced for a study of blood T cell repertoires in COVID-19. Study details: There were acute and convalescent COVID-19 samples, and they came from the United States, Italy and Spain. Sample material is recorded as cDNA or gDNA derived from T cells, B-cell-depleted T cells, or PBMCs.

Among Cohort 3 donors, those recovered had two negative PCRs, clearance, or symptom resolution. Profiled with immunoSEQ multiplex PCR; TCRdb holds only in-frame clones, not every one. The sample has about 410,000 clones, over 85% seen once; the top ten hold 1.7%. Germline assignment: CDR1 LNHNV and CDR2 YYDKDF (reference sequence). The CDR3 is made up of 14 amino acids. Trimming stripped 3 bases from V and 2 bases from J, with 11 bases between. The sequencing input was PBMCs or T cells enriched from blood (not recorded which). V gene TRBV15 combines with J gene TRBJ2-7, with D maybe TRBD1 (6 bases). The source of this sequence is a woman aged 25 to 39 who had recovered from COVID-19. This CDR3 reads CATSRTGATYEQYF. In DNA form, the CDR3 reads TGTGCCACCAGCAGGACAGGAGCAACCTACGAGCAGTACTTC.